Shown below are 9 T cell receptor beta chains from a single sample sequenced in a study of neurological immune-mediated disorders. TCRdb reprocessed the 5' RACE reads via MiXCR and lists one record per CDR3 protein. The sample carries fewer than 60,000 distinct CDR3 sequences, over 3.5% recorded once. Sequencing was done on a sample of PBMCs. Every receptor here comes from a man between 60 and 70 years old with multiple sclerosis.

This clonotype has only a few counts. V is TRBV28 and J is TRBJ2-7; 14 positions match TRBD2. This CDR3 has 14 amino acids. Per the germline V gene, CDR1 is MDHEN and CDR2 is SYDVKM. The J segment lost 7 bases and the V segment lost 9 bases, leaving 8 bases of the junction unmatched. DNA of the CDR3: TGTGCCAGTGGCGGGACTAGCGGGAGCATGGAGCAGTACTTC. It yields the protein CASGGTSGSMEQYF. The full variable domain, rest sourced from reference TRBV28 and TRBJ2-7, is DVKVTQSSRYLVKRTGEKVFLECVQDMDHENMFWYRQDPGLGLRLIYFSYDVKMKEKGDIPEGYSVSREKKERFSLILESASTNQTSMYLCASGGTSGSMEQYFGPGTRLTVT.

This clonotype has ten or more counts. The chain uses TRBV16 and TRBJ1-5; 8 bases match TRBD1. V shed 2 bases, J shed 3 bases, and the junction held 6 bases outside the gene matches. The CDR3 is 16 residues long. Germline V CDR1 and CDR2: KGHSY, FQNENV. CDR3 protein: CASSQVQGAFNQPQHF. In DNA form, the CDR3 reads TGTGCCAGCAGCCAAGTCCAGGGGGCCTTCAATCAGCCCCAGCATTTT.

This clonotype was picked up many times. This chain joins TRBV20-1 and TRBJ2-3, with 10 bases that match TRBD2. There are 15 residues in the CDR3. V trimming: 3 bases; J trimming: 4 bases; junction bases outside the gene matches: 7. Germline CDR1 reads DFQATT; CDR2 reads SNEGSKA (reference sequence). The CDR3 coding sequence is TGCAGTGCTAGGAAGGCTAGCGGGGGTTCAGATACGCAGTATTTT. Its translation is CSARKASGGSDTQYF.

In its sample, this clonotype was seen a few times. The chain is built from TRBV25-1 and TRBJ2-7; D remains ambiguous. There are 11 residues in the CDR3. Per germline, CDR1 MGHDK and CDR2 SYGVNS. V was clipped by 2 bases and J by 6 bases, with 5 bases between them. CDR3 amino acids: CASSERVEQYF. The CDR3 DNA is TGTGCCAGCAGTGAACGGGTCGAGCAGTACTTC.

This clonotype came up many times. J is TRBJ1-1 and V is TRBV30; unclear D gene. CDR3 length equals 11 residues. CDR1 is GTSNPN, CDR2 SVGIG, per germline (reference sequence). V lost 1 base and J lost 5, with 5 bases in between. This CDR3 reads CAWSGFTEAFF. CDR3 bases: TGTGCCTGGAGTGGGTTTACTGAAGCTTTCTTT. The full variable domain, with the rest looked up from reference TRBV30 and TRBJ1-1, is SQTIHQWPATLVQPVGSPLSLECTVEGTSNPNLYWYRQAAGRGLQLLFYSVGIGQISSEVPQNLSASRPQDRQFILSSKKLLLSDSGFYLCAWSGFTEAFFGQGTRLTVV.

In this sample, this clonotype turned up a few times. The chain recombines TRBV20-1 with TRBJ2-7; 9 positions match TRBD2. V shed 4 bases and J 2 bases; nucleotides not matched to a gene: 3. This CDR3 contains 13 residues. CDR1 is DFQATT, CDR2 SNEGSKA, per germline (reference sequence). Here the CDR3 reads CSATAGGAYEQYF. The CDR3 region has the DNA TGCAGTGCTACAGCGGGGGGTGCCTACGAGCAGTACTTC.

This clonotype was seen ten or more times. The chain couples TRBV6-5 to TRBJ2-1; TRBD1 agrees at 7 bases. The germline CDR1 and CDR2 sequences are MNHEY and SVGAGI. This CDR3 region has 13 residues. V shed 6 bases and J 8 bases; nucleotides not matched to a gene: 7. The CDR3 DNA is TGTGCCAGCAGGCGCACAGGGGCCTATGAGCAGTTCTTC. Translation: CASRRTGAYEQFF.

This clonotype was seen many times. The rearrangement links TRBV9 to TRBJ1-2; D not resolved. CDR1 is SGDLS, CDR2 YYNGEE, per germline. Trimming stripped 7 bases from V and 8 bases from J, with 15 bases between. The CDR3 sequence is 12 residues long. The CDR3: CASGEGGFGYTF. The CDR3, as DNA: TGTGCCAGCGGGGAGGGAGGGTTCGGCTACACCTTC.

This clonotype has a count of ten or more. The V gene is TRBV5-5, the J gene TRBJ2-2, with a tentative D call TRBD2 (5 bases). The CDR3 has 14 residues. Germline V CDR1 and CDR2: SGHKS, YYEKEE (reference sequence). Trimming pared 0 bases from V and 5 bases from J, leaving 8 bases between. Here the CDR3 DNA reads TGTGCCAGCAGCTTGGTGGCGGGTACCGGGGAGCTGTTTTTT. This translates into CASSLVAGTGELFF.